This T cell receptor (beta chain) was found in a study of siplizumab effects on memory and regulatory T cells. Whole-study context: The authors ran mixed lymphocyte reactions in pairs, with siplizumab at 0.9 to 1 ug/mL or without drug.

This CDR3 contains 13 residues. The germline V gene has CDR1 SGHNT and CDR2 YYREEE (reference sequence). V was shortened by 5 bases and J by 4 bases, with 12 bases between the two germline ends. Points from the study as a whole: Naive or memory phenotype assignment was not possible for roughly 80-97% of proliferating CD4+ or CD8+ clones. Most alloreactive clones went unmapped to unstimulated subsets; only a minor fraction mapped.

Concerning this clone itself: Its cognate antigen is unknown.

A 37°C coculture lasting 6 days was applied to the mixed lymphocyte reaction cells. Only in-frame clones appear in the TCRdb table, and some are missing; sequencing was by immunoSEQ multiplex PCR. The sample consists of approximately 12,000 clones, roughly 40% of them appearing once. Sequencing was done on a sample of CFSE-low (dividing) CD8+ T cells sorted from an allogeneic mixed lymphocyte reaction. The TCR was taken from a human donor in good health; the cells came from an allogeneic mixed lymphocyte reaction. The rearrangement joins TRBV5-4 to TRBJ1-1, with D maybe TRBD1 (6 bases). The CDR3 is CASRTGLGTEAFF. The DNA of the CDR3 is TGTGCCAGCAGAACAGGGTTGGGCACTGAAGCTTTCTTT. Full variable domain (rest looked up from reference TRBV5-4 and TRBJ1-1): ETGVTQSPTHLIKTRGQQVTLRCSSQSGHNTVSWYQQALGQGPQFIFQYYREEENGRGNFPPRFSGLQFPNYSSELNVNALELDDSALYLCASRTGLGTEAFFGQGTRLTVV.